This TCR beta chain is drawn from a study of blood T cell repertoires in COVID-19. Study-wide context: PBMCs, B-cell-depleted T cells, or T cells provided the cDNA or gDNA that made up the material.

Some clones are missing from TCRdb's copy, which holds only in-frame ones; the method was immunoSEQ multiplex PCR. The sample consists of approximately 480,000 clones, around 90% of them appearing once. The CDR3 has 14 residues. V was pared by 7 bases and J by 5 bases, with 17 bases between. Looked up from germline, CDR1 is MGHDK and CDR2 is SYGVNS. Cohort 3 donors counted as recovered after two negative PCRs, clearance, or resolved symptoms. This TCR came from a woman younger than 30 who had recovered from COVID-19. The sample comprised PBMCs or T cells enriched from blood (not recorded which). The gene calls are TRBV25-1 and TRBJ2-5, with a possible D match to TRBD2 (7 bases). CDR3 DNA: TGTGCCAGCACCAACGGGGGGCCGGGGGAGACCCAGTACTTC. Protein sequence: CASTNGGPGETQYF.